The T cell receptor (beta chain) under discussion was sequenced for a study of blood T cell repertoires in COVID-19. Study at large: The samples span acute and convalescent COVID-19 from the United States, Italy and Spain. Sources were T cells, B-cell-depleted T cells, or PBMCs; the material itself was cDNA or gDNA.

In the original processing: Reference gene primer amplification gave nucleated cell count estimates. Produced via immunoSEQ multiplex PCR; TCRdb's table is partial and in-frame only. D and trimming come from the DNA, and the V and J calls and clone size come from that table. The repertoire holds more than 75,000 clones, with about 79% as singletons. The CDR3 has 16 residues. Sequencing was performed on peripheral blood. The chain uses TRBV21-1 and TRBJ2-7; TRBD2, the table's D call, was not compared with the DNA. TRBV21-1 is a recognized pseudogene. The source of this sequence is a man in his sixties with acute or convalescent COVID-19. CDR3 loop: CASSNRGTSGFYEQYF. The CDR3 DNA reads as TGTGCCAGCAGCAACCGGGGGACTAGCGGGTTCTACGAGCAGTACTTC.